The 26 T cell receptor beta chains given below trace back to one sample, sequenced in a study of blood T cell repertoires in COVID-19. Measured with immunoSEQ multiplex PCR; TCRdb has only the in-frame clones, and not every one. The table lists 200,000 to 250,000 clones, roughly 81% of them singletons, with about 0.93% in the top ten. Sequenced: peripheral blood. The receptors originated from a man aged 35-49 years with acute or convalescent COVID-19.

The chain combines TRBV6-5 with TRBJ1-2; TRBD1 matches 7 bases. Germline CDR1 MNHEY, CDR2 SVGAGI. V dropped 2 bases and J dropped 4; count of bases not matched to a gene: 4. The CDR3 is 14 residues long. CDR3 sequence: CASSYGQGGYGYTF. As DNA, the CDR3 is TGTGCCAGCAGTTACGGCCAGGGGGGCTATGGCTACACCTTC.

The genes are TRBV4-1 and TRBJ2-7; 7 bases line up with TRBD1. This CDR3 spans 13 amino acids. V lost 1 base to trimming and J lost 11 bases; unmatched junction nucleotides: 8. CDR1 and CDR2 (germline): MGHRA, YSYEKL. CDR3 nucleotides: TGCGCCAGCAGCCAAGGGACAGGCGGATTTAAGTACTTC. As protein: CASSQGTGGFKYF.

This clone was found once. CDR3 amino acids: CASSLRGTKETQYF. The CDR3 DNA sequence: TGTGCCAGCAGCCTCAGGGGGACGAAAGAGACCCAGTACTTC. The chain employs TRBV9 and TRBJ2-5; 7 bases are a match to TRBD1. Germline assignment: CDR1 SGDLS and CDR2 YYNGEE. The CDR3 is 14 amino acids. After removal of 4 bases from V and 3 bases from J, the junction contained 6 bases not matched to a gene.

V and J are TRBV5-4 and TRBJ1-6; D is unresolved. Trimming shortened V by 1 base and J by 7 bases, and 3 bases separated the two germline ends. The CDR3 is 12 residues long. In germline, CDR1 is SGHNT, CDR2 YYREEE (reference sequence). CDR3: CASSLQNSPLHF. The CDR3 DNA sequence: TGTGCCAGCAGCTTGCAAAATTCACCCCTCCACTTT. Complete variable domain (other parts from reference TRBV5-4 and TRBJ1-6): ETGVTQSPTHLIKTRGQQVTLRCSSQSGHNTVSWYQQALGQGPQFIFQYYREEENGRGNFPPRFSGLQFPNYSSELNVNALELDDSALYLCASSLQNSPLHFGNGTRLTVT.

V is TRBV2 and J is TRBJ1-2; D is uncertain. CDR3 length: 14 amino acids. Trimming stripped 5 bases from V and 2 bases from J, with 12 bases between. CDR1 is SNHLY, CDR2 FYNNEI, per germline. In nucleotides, the CDR3 is TGTGCCAGCAGTTATGGGCAGGCCAACTATGGCTACACCTTC. The encoded protein is CASSYGQANYGYTF. The full variable domain, in which reference TRBV2 and TRBJ1-2 provide the parts outside the CDR3, is EPEVTQTPSHQVTQMGQEVILRCVPISNHLYFYWYRQILGQKVEFLVSFYNNEISEKSEIFDDQFSVERPDGSNFTLKIRSTKLEDSAMYFCASSYGQANYGYTFGSGTRLTVV.

In its sample, this clone was seen a few times. The chain recombines TRBV3-1 (or the pseudogene TRBV3-2) with TRBJ1-5; tentative D call: TRBD1 (5 bases). The V gene lost 2 bases and the J gene lost 6 bases, with 14 bases spanning the gap. CDR1 and CDR2 from the germline V gene are LGHDT and YNNKEL (reference sequence). The CDR3 is 15 residues long. This chain's CDR3 is CASSQRGTGGQPQHF. DNA of the CDR3: TGTGCCAGCAGCCAAAGAGGCACCGGGGGTCAGCCCCAGCATTTT.

This chain links TRBV24-1 with TRBJ2-2; 9 bases fit TRBD1. CDR3 size: 19 residues. Losses at the gene ends were 5 bases for V and 5 bases for J; bases not matched to a gene: 17. The germline V gene has CDR1 KGHDR and CDR2 SFDVKD. Written as DNA, the CDR3 is TGTGCCACCAGTGTCGGACAGGGGAAAAGTAGCGGTGTGACCGGGGAGCTGTTTTTT. It codes for CATSVGQGKSSGVTGELFF.

The chain couples TRBV9 to TRBJ1-6; D might be TRBD1 (5 bases). Germline CDR1 and CDR2: SGDLS and YYNGEE. The CDR3 spans 18 residues. Trimming took 4 bases from V and 0 from J, leaving 17 bases between them. The DNA for the CDR3 is TGTGCCAGCAGCCCAGACGGGACTCTGAGCTCCTATAATTCACCCCTCCACTTT. Amino acid sequence: CASSPDGTLSSYNSPLHF.

The rearrangement uses TRBV6-5 and TRBJ2-7; weak D call: TRBD1 (5 bases). CDR1 and CDR2 (germline): MNHEY, SVGAGI. CDR3 length: 13 amino acids. V was pared by 0 bases and J by 5 bases, with 8 bases between. The DNA of the CDR3 is TGTGCCAGCAGTTACTCCCCCAGGGACGAGCAGTACTTC. Residues: CASSYSPRDEQYF.

The genes are TRBV7-2 and TRBJ2-3; 11 bases align to TRBD2. With 7 bases clipped from V and 6 bases from J, the junction kept 6 bases outside the gene matches. Germline CDR1 is SGHTA and CDR2 is FQGNSA. This CDR3 spans 14 amino acids. DNA for the CDR3: TGTGCCAGCACGACTAGCGGGGTTGGGGATACGCAGTATTTT. It encodes CASTTSGVGDTQYF.

The rearrangement uses TRBV28 and TRBJ1-1, with D perhaps matching TRBD1 (5 bases). The V gene lost 2 bases and the J gene lost 9 bases, with 10 bases spanning the gap. The CDR3 extends over 12 amino acids. CDR1 and CDR2 (germline): MDHEN, SYDVKM. The CDR3 DNA is TGTGCCAGCAGTTTAGGGACTGCGAAAGCTTTCTTT. The encoded protein is CASSLGTAKAFF.

This chain connects TRBV7-2 to TRBJ1-4, with D unclear. The CDR3 covers 16 residues. V lost 1 base and J 0 bases, leaving 9 bases between the germline ends. Germline V gives CDR1 SGHTA, CDR2 FQGNSA. In nucleotides, the CDR3 is TGTGCCAGCAGCTTAGAAATGCCAGCAACTAATGAAAAACTGTTTTTT. The encoded protein is CASSLEMPATNEKLFF.

This chain uses TRBV5-4 with TRBJ1-2; no reliable D call. The CDR3 spans 16 residues. The germline V and J ends were trimmed by 0 bases and 1 base, with 13 bases remaining between them. CDR1 is SGHNT, CDR2 YYREEE, per germline (reference sequence). CDR3 region: CASSLEGSRGNYGYTF. In DNA form, the CDR3 reads TGTGCCAGCAGCTTGGAAGGGTCTCGGGGTAACTATGGCTACACCTTC.

The table lists this clone with a count of one. The chain links TRBV18 to TRBJ1-4; D might be TRBD1 (5 bases). CDR1 is KGHSH and CDR2 is LQKENI in the germline V gene. The CDR3 is made up of 16 amino acids. Trimming pared 2 bases from V and 7 bases from J, leaving 17 bases between. The DNA for the CDR3 is TGTGCCAGCTCACCATTTGGGGGGAGTGTGGCTGAAAAACTGTTTTTT. Protein product: CASSPFGGSVAEKLFF. The whole variable domain, filled in from reference TRBV18 and TRBJ1-4, reads NAGVMQNPRHLVRRRGQEARLRCSPMKGHSHVYWYRQLPEEGLKFMVYLQKENIIDESGMPKERFSAEFPKEGPSILRIQQVVRGDSAAYFCASSPFGGSVAEKLFFGSGTQLSVL.

The chain joins TRBV29-1 to TRBJ2-7, with D perhaps matching TRBD1 (5 bases). Germline loops: CDR1 SQVTM, CDR2 ANQGSEA. V lost 5 bases and J lost 4, with 12 bases in between. This CDR3 comprises 12 residues. The CDR3 here is CSVLHDSYEQYF. CDR3 nucleotide sequence: TGCAGCGTTCTACACGACAGTTACGAGCAGTACTTC.

The V call is TRBV18, the J call TRBJ1-1; TRBD1 matches 9 bases. CDR3 length: 15 residues. V gave up 4 bases and J gave up 0 bases; unmatched junction bases: 3. The germline CDR1 and CDR2 sequences are KGHSH and LQKENI. The CDR3 spells CASSLGQGLNTEAFF. CDR3 nucleotides: TGTGCCAGCTCACTGGGACAGGGCTTGAACACTGAAGCTTTCTTT.

The rearrangement joins TRBV6-2 or TRBV6-3 to TRBJ2-7, with D perhaps matching TRBD2 (6 bases). From germline, CDR1 is MNHEY and CDR2 SVGEGT. V shed 3 bases and J shed 4 bases, with 10 bases lying between them. The CDR3 runs to 13 residues. The CDR3 nucleotides read TGTGCCAGCAGTTATTTTGGAGGGTACGAGCAGTACTTC. Amino acids: CASSYFGGYEQYF.

The V call is TRBV6-1, the J call TRBJ2-5; D is unresolved. The germline CDR1 and CDR2 sequences are MNHNS and SASEGT. Trimming shortened V by 3 bases and J by 4 bases, and 15 bases separated the two germline ends. This CDR3 comprises 15 residues. CDR3: CASSEFLPSPETQYF. The CDR3, as DNA: TGTGCCAGCAGTGAGTTTCTTCCCTCCCCAGAGACCCAGTACTTC.

The rearrangement joins TRBV19 to TRBJ2-3, with 7 bases identical to TRBD2. Germline assignment: CDR1 LNHDA and CDR2 SQIVND (reference sequence). V lost 1 base, J lost 3 bases, and 7 bases stayed unmatched. The length of the CDR3 is 16 residues. The CDR3 bases are TGTGCCAGTAGTATAGGTACCGGGACTACGACAGATACGCAGTATTTT. It codes for CASSIGTGTTTDTQYF.

In this sample, this clone turned up a few times. V and J are TRBV24-1 and TRBJ2-1; possible D gene TRBD2, 7 bases. The CDR3 covers 16 residues. Germline V gene data show CDR1 as KGHDR and CDR2 as SFDVKD. The V and J ends lost 4 bases and 2 bases respectively, with 14 bases between them. The DNA of the CDR3 is TGTGCCACCAGTGAACAAGGGGGGGTCCCCTACAATGAGCAGTTCTTC. Protein sequence: CATSEQGGVPYNEQFF.

In this sample, this clone turned up a few times. This rearrangement joins TRBV2 to TRBJ1-5; 7 nucleotides match TRBD1. Germline V gene data show CDR1 as SNHLY and CDR2 as FYNNEI. Trimming cost V 9 bases and J 4 bases; bases outside gene matches: 12. The CDR3 has 15 residues. The CDR3 loop is CASKTGLGVNQPQHF. The CDR3 DNA sequence: TGTGCCAGTAAGACAGGGCTGGGGGTTAATCAGCCCCAGCATTTT. Full variable domain (remainder filled in from reference TRBV2 and TRBJ1-5): EPEVTQTPSHQVTQMGQEVILRCVPISNHLYFYWYRQILGQKVEFLVSFYNNEISEKSEIFDDQFSVERPDGSNFTLKIRSTKLEDSAMYFCASKTGLGVNQPQHFGDGTRLSIL.

This clone was detected only a few times. The rearrangement joins TRBV28 to TRBJ1-5; D is perhaps TRBD1 (6 bases). Germline values: CDR1 MDHEN, CDR2 SYDVKM. The V end lost 7 bases, the J end lost 4 bases, and 17 bases lay between the germline ends. The CDR3 contains 15 residues. As DNA, the CDR3 is TGTGCCAGCAAAATCACAGGGTGGGATAATCAGCCCCAGCATTTT. This translates into CASKITGWDNQPQHF.

V gene TRBV5-1 combines with J gene TRBJ2-7, with TRBD1 matching over 7 bases. This CDR3 is 15 amino acids long. Germline V gives CDR1 SGHRS, CDR2 YFSETQ. V lost 1 base, J lost 0 bases, and 4 bases stayed unmatched. The CDR3 DNA reads as TGCGCCAGCAGCTTGTTGGGACAGAGCTCCTACGAGCAGTACTTC. Translation: CASSLLGQSSYEQYF.

The gene calls are TRBV3-1 (or the pseudogene TRBV3-2) and TRBJ1-1; 7 bases align to TRBD1. Looked up from germline, CDR1 is LGHDT and CDR2 is YNNKEL (reference sequence). V lost 3 bases to trimming and J lost 2 bases; unmatched junction nucleotides: 9. The CDR3 has 16 amino acids. The CDR3 loop reads CASSHGWTGVNTEAFF. CDR3 nucleotide sequence: TGTGCCAGCAGCCACGGATGGACAGGCGTTAACACTGAAGCTTTCTTT.

V is TRBV5-1 and J is TRBJ1-4; D might be TRBD1 (6 bases). The CDR3 consists of 13 residues. The germline V gene encodes CDR1 SGHRS and CDR2 YFSETQ. V was cut by 0 bases and J by 13 bases, with 13 bases left in between. Here the CDR3 DNA reads TGCGCCAGCAGCTTGGCCGTGACAGGAATACTGTTTTTT. It translates to CASSLAVTGILFF.

This rearrangement joins TRBV7-3 to TRBJ1-1; 12 bases are shared with TRBD1. CDR3 size: 14 residues. The germline CDR1 and CDR2 sequences are SGHTA and FQGTGA. The V segment lost 5 bases and the J segment 6 bases; nucleotides outside the gene matches: 4. The CDR3 is CASSPRDRGPEAFF. DNA for the CDR3: TGTGCCAGCAGCCCCCGGGACAGGGGGCCTGAAGCTTTCTTT.